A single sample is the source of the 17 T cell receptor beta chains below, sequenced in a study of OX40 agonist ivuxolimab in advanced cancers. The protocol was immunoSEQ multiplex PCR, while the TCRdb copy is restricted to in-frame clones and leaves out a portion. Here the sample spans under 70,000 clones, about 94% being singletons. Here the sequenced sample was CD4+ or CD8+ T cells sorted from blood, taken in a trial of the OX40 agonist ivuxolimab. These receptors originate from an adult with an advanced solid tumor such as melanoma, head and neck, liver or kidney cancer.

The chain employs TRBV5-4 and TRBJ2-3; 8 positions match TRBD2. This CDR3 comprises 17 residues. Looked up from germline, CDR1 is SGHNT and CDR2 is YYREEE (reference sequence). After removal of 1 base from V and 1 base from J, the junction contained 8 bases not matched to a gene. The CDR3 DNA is TGTGCCAGCAGCTTGTTTGCGGCGGGGGGAGGCACAGATACGCAGTATTTT. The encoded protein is CASSLFAAGGGTDTQYF.

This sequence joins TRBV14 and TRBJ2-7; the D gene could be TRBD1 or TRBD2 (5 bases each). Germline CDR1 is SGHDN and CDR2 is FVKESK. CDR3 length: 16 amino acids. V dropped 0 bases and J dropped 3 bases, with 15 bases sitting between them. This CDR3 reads CASSQEGDGWVYEQYF. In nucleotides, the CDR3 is TGTGCCAGCAGCCAAGAAGGGGACGGTTGGGTCTACGAGCAGTACTTC.

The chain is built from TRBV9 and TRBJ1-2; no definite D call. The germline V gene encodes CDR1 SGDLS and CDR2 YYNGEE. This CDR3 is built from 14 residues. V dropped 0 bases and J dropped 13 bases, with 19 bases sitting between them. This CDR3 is CASSVGRPPNMLTF. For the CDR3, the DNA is TGTGCCAGCAGCGTAGGCAGACCTCCTAATATGCTCACCTTC.

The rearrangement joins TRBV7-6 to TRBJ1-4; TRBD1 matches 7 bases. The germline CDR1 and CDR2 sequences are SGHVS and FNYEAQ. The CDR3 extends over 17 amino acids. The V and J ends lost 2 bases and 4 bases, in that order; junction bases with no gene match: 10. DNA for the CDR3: TGTGCCAGCAGCTTATCACCACCCGGGACAGATAATGAAAAACTGTTTTTT. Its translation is CASSLSPPGTDNEKLFF.

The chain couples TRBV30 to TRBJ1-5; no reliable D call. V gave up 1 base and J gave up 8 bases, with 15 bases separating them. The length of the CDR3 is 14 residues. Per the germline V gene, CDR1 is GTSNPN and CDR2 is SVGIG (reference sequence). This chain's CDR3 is CAWSARSLGEPQHF. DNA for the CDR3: TGTGCCTGGAGTGCGCGTTCCCTTGGGGAGCCCCAGCATTTT.

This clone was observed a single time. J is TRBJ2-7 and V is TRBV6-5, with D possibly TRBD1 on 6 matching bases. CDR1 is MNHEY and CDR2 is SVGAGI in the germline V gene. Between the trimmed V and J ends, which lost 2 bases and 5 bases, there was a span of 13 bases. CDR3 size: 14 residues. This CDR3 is CASSYSRGLDEQYF. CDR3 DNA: TGTGCCAGCAGTTACAGCAGGGGTTTAGACGAGCAGTACTTC.

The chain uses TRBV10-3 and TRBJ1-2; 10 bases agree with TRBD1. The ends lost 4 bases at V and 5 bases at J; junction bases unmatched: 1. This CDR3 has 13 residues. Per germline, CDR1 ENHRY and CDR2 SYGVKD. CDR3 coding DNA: TGTGCCATCAGTGGACAGGGGGCATATGGCTACACCTTC. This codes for CAISGQGAYGYTF.

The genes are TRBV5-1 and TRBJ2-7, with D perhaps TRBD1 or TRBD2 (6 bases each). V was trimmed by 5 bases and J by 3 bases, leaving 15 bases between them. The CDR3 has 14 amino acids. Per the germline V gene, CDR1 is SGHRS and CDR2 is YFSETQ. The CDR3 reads CASRDGGLIYEQYF. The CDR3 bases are TGCGCCAGCAGGGACGGGGGCCTCATCTACGAGCAGTACTTC.

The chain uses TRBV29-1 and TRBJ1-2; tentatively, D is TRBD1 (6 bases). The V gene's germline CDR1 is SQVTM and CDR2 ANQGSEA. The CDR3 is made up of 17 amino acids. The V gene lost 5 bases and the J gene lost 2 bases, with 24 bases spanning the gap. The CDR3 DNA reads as TGCAGCGTTCCCTGGGACATTTGGGGGGACCGAAACTATGGCTACACCTTC. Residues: CSVPWDIWGDRNYGYTF.

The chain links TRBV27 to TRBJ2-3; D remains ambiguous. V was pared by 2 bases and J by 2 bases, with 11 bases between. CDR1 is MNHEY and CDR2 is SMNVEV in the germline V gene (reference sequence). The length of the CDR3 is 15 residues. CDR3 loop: CASSLIQTLTDTQYF. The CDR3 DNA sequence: TGTGCCAGCAGTTTAATCCAGACGCTCACAGATACGCAGTATTTT.

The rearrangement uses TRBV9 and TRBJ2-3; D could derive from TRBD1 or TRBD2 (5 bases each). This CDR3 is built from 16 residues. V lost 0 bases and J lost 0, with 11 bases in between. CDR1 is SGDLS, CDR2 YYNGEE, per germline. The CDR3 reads CASSVGGGHSTDTQYF. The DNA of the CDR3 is TGTGCCAGCAGCGTAGGTGGGGGTCATAGCACAGATACGCAGTATTTT.

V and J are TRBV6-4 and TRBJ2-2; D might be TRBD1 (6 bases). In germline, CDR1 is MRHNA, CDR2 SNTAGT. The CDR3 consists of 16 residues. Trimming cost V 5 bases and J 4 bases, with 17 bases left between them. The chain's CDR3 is CASSTIQGTGTGELFF. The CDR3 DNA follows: TGTGCCAGCAGTACCATTCAGGGGACGGGCACCGGGGAGCTGTTTTTT.

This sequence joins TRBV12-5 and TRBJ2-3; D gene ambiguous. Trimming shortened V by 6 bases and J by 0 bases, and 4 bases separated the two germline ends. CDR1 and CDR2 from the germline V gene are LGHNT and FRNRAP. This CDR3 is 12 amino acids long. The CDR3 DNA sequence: TGTGCTAGTGGGACCAGCACAGATACGCAGTATTTT. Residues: CASGTSTDTQYF.

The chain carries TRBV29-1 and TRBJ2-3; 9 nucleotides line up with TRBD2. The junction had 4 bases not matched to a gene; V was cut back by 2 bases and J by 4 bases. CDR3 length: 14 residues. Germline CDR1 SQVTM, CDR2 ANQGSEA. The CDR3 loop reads CSVERTSVSDTQYF. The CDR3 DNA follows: TGCAGCGTTGAAAGGACTAGCGTGTCAGATACGCAGTATTTT.

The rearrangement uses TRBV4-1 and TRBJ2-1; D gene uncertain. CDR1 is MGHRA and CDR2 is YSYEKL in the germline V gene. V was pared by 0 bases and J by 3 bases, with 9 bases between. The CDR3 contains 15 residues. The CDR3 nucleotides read TGCGCCAGCAGCCAAGAACGCGGTAACTACAATGAGCAGTTCTTC. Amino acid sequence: CASSQERGNYNEQFF.

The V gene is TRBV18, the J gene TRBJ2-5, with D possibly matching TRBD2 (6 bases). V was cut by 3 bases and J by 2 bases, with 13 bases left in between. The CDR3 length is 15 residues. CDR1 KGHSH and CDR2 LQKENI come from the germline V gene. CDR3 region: CASSPDYKPQETQYF. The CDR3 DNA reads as TGTGCCAGCTCACCGGACTACAAACCACAAGAGACCCAGTACTTC. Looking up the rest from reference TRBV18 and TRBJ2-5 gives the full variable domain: NAGVMQNPRHLVRRRGQEARLRCSPMKGHSHVYWYRQLPEEGLKFMVYLQKENIIDESGMPKERFSAEFPKEGPSILRIQQVVRGDSAAYFCASSPDYKPQETQYFGPGTRLLVL.

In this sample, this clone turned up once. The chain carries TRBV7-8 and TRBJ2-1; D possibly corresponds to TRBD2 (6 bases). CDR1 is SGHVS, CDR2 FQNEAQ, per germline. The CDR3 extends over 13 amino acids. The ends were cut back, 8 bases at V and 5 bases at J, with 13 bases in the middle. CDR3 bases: TGTGCCAGCGGGGGGTGGCGGGACAATGAGCAGTTCTTC. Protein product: CASGGWRDNEQFF.